The 6 T cell receptor beta chains presented below share a single source sample, sequenced in a study of blood T cell repertoires in COVID-19. TCRdb's copy holds only in-frame clones and misses some; the assay was immunoSEQ multiplex PCR. The sample has 220,000 or so clones, approximately 85% seen once. Sequenced: peripheral blood. The receptors were gathered from a woman older than 75 with COVID-19, enrolled during active disease.

V gene TRBV15 combines with J gene TRBJ2-3, with D perhaps matching TRBD1 (6 bases). Germline V CDR1 and CDR2: LNHNV, YYDKDF (reference sequence). V lost 2 bases, J lost 3 bases, and 21 bases lay in between. This CDR3 spans 18 amino acids. The CDR3, as DNA: TGTGCCACCAGCAGAACGTACCTAAACAGGGCAGGAACAGATACGCAGTATTTT. This encodes CATSRTYLNRAGTDTQYF.

The J gene is TRBJ2-1, the V gene TRBV29-1; the match to TRBD2 covers 10 bases. V lost 6 bases and J lost 4; bases outside the gene matches: 6. From germline, CDR1 is SQVTM and CDR2 ANQGSEA. The CDR3 has 14 residues. The CDR3 spells CSVAGTSAYNEQFF. In DNA, the CDR3 is TGCAGCGTCGCCGGGACTAGCGCTTACAATGAGCAGTTCTTC.

This clone showed up just once. The V and J genes are TRBV6-5 and TRBJ1-1; D remains ambiguous. The CDR3 has 11 amino acids. Germline V gene data show CDR1 as MNHEY and CDR2 as SVGAGI. Deletions cut 7 bases from V and 4 bases from J, with 7 bases between. The CDR3 loop is CASNSGTEAFF. DNA of the CDR3: TGTGCCAGCAACTCCGGCACTGAAGCTTTCTTT.

This clone was observed a few times. The genes are TRBV28 and TRBJ1-1; D unclear. Trimming pared 6 bases from V and 4 bases from J, leaving 15 bases between. Germline V gene data show CDR1 as MDHEN and CDR2 as SYDVKM. The CDR3 has 14 amino acids. The chain's CDR3 is CASSHGGQGTEAFF. The CDR3 DNA reads as TGTGCCAGCAGCCACGGAGGGCAAGGCACTGAAGCTTTCTTT. Using reference TRBV28 and TRBJ1-1 for the parts outside the CDR3, the full variable domain is DVKVTQSSRYLVKRTGEKVFLECVQDMDHENMFWYRQDPGLGLRLIYFSYDVKMKEKGDIPEGYSVSREKKERFSLILESASTNQTSMYLCASSHGGQGTEAFFGQGTRLTVV.

The gene calls are TRBV6-2 or TRBV6-3 and TRBJ2-7; the match to TRBD2 covers 15 bases. The length of the CDR3 is 19 residues. V shed 3 bases, J shed 4 bases, and the junction held 13 bases outside the gene matches. Germline assignment: CDR1 MNHEY and CDR2 SVGEGT. The CDR3 loop reads CASSYPTWTSGRARYEQYF. CDR3 nucleotide sequence: TGTGCCAGCAGTTATCCCACCTGGACTAGCGGGAGGGCCCGGTACGAGCAGTACTTC.

This chain connects TRBV7-3 to TRBJ2-1; TRBD1 might be the D (6 bases). The V and J ends lost 3 bases and 7 bases respectively, with 10 bases between them. The germline V gene has CDR1 SGHTA and CDR2 FQGTGA. The CDR3 has 13 residues. The CDR3 sequence: CASSFYRENEQFF. In DNA form, the CDR3 reads TGTGCCAGCAGCTTCTACAGGGAAAATGAGCAGTTCTTC.